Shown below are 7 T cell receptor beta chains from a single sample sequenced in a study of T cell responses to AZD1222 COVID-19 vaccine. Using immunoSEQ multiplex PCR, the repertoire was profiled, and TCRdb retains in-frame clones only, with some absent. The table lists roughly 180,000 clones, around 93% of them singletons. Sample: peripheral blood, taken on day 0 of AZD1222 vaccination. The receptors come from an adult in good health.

Here the CDR3 reads CASSYDPGTEAFF. CDR3 DNA sequence: TGTGCCAGCAGTTACGATCCCGGCACTGAAGCTTTCTTT. The V call is TRBV28, the J call TRBJ1-1, with unresolved D. CDR1 and CDR2 from the germline V gene are MDHEN and SYDVKM. Trimming left V 4 bases short and J 4 bases short, with 10 bases between. The CDR3 length is 13 residues.

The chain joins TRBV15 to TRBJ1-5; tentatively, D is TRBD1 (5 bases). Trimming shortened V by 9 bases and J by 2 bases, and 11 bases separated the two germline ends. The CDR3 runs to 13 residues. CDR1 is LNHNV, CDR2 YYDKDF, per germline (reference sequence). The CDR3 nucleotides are TGTGCCACTCGAGGGGAAGGCAATCAGCCCCAGCATTTT. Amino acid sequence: CATRGEGNQPQHF. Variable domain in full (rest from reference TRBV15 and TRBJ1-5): DAMVIQNPRYQVTQFGKPVTLSCSQTLNHNVMYWYQQKSSQAPKLLFHYYDKDFNNEADTPDNFQSRRPNTSFCFLDIRSPGLGDTAMYLCATRGEGNQPQHFGDGTRLSIL.

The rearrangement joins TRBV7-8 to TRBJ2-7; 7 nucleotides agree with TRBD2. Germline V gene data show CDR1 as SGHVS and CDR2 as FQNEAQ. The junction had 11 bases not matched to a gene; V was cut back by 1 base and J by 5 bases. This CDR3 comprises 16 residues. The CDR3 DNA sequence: TGTGCCAGCAGCTTAGTCCGACTAGCCATGGTAAACGAGCAGTACTTC. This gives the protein CASSLVRLAMVNEQYF.

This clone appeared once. The CDR3 sequence is CASSLVSSSNYNEQFF. DNA of the CDR3: TGTGCCAGCAGCTTAGTCTCTAGCTCAAATTACAATGAGCAGTTCTTC. The rearrangement links TRBV7-2 to TRBJ2-1; maybe TRBD2 (5 bases). Germline V gene data show CDR1 as SGHTA and CDR2 as FQGNSA. The CDR3 length is 16 residues. The V gene lost 1 base and the J gene lost 4 bases, with 14 bases spanning the gap.

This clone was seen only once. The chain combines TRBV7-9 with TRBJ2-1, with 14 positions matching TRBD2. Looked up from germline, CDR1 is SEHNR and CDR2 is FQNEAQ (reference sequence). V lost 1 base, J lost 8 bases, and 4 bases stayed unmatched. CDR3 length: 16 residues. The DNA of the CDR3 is TGTGCCAGCAGCTTAGGGACTAGCGGGAGGACGGATGAGCAGTTCTTC. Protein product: CASSLGTSGRTDEQFF.

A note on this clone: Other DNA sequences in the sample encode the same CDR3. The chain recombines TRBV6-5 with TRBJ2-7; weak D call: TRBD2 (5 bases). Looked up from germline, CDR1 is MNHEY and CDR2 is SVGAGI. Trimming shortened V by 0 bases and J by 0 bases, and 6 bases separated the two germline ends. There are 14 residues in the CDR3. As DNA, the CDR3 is TGTGCCAGCAGTTACTCCCGGGGCTCCTACGAGCAGTACTTC. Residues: CASSYSRGSYEQYF.

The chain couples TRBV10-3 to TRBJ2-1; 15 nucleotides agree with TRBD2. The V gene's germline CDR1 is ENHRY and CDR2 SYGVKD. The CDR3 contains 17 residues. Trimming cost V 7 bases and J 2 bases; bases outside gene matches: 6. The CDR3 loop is CAITPGLAGGTYNEQFF. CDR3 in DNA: TGTGCCATCACACCGGGACTAGCGGGGGGAACCTACAATGAGCAGTTCTTC.